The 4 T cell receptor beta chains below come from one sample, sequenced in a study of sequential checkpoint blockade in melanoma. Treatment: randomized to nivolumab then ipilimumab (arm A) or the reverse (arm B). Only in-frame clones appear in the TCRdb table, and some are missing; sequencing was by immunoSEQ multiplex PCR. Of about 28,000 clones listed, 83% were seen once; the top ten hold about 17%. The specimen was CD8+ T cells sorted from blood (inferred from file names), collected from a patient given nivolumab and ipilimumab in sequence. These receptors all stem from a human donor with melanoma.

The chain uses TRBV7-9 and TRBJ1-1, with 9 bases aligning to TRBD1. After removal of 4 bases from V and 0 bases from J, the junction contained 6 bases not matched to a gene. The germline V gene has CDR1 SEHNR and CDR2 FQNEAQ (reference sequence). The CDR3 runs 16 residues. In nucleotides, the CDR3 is TGTGCCAGCAGCTACTGGGGACAGGGTATGAACACTGAAGCTTTCTTT. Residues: CASSYWGQGMNTEAFF.

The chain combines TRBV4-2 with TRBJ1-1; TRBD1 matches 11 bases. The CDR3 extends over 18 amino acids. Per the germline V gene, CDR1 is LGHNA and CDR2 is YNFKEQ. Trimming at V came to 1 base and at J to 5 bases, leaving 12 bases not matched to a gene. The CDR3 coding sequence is TGTGCCAGCAGCCAAGGAGGGACAGGGGGGCCGGTAGTGACTGAAGCTTTCTTT. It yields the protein CASSQGGTGGPVVTEAFF.

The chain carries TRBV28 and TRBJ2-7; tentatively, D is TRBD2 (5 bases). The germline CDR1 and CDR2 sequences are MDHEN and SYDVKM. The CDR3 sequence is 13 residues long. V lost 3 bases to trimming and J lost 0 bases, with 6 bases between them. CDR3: CASSLAGSYEQYF. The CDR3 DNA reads TGTGCCAGCAGTTTGGCGGGCTCCTACGAGCAGTACTTC. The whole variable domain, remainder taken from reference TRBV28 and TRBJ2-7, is DVKVTQSSRYLVKRTGEKVFLECVQDMDHENMFWYRQDPGLGLRLIYFSYDVKMKEKGDIPEGYSVSREKKERFSLILESASTNQTSMYLCASSLAGSYEQYFGPGTRLTVT.

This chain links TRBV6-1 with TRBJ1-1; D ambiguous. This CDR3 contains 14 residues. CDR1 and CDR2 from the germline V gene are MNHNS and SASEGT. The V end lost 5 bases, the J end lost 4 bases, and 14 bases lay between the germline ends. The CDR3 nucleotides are TGTGCCAGCAGTCCCAGACCGCGGGTCACTGAAGCTTTCTTT. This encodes CASSPRPRVTEAFF.